This T cell receptor beta chain is from a study of identical twins. Findings of the study overall: Out-of-frame alpha sequences that twins shared showed excess low generation probability. Beta clonotypes that were abundant in cord blood contained fewer insertions, a pattern absent from memory repertoires.

Template switching created a universal primer site, and the cDNA included unique molecular identifiers. TCRdb processed the 5' RACE reads anew with MiXCR; each CDR3 protein has one entry. The repertoire holds some 1,700,000 distinct CDR3 sequences, with about 32% as singletons. Remarks on this clonotype: The antigen is not known.

The CDR3 is 16 amino acids. V was clipped by 2 bases and J by 5 bases; unmatched bases: 8. CDR1 is MNHNS, CDR2 SASEGT, per germline. This rearrangement joins TRBV6-1 to TRBJ2-5; 10 bases fit TRBD2. Input material: cord blood. This receptor was obtained from a newborn girl in good health. The CDR3 loop is CASSELASGSWETQYF. The CDR3 DNA is TGTGCCAGCAGTGAACTGGCTAGCGGGAGCTGGGAGACCCAGTACTTC.